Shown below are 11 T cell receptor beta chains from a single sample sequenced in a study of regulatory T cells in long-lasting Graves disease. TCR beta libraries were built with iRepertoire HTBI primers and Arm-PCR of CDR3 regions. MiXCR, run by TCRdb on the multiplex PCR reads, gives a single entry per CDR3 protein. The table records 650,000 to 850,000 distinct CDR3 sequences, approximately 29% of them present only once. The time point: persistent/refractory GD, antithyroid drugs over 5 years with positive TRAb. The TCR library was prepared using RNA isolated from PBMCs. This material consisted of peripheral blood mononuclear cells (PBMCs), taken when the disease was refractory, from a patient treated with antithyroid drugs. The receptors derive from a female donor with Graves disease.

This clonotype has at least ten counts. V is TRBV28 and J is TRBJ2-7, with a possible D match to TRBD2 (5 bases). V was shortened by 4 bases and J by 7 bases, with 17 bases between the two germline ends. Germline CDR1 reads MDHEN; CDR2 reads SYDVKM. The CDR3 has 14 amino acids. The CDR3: CASSSITGRREQYF. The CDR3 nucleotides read TGTGCCAGCAGTTCCATTACGGGCCGGAGGGAGCAGTACTTC. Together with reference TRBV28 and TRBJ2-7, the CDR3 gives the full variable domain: DVKVTQSSRYLVKRTGEKVFLECVQDMDHENMFWYRQDPGLGLRLIYFSYDVKMKEKGDIPEGYSVSREKKERFSLILESASTNQTSMYLCASSSITGRREQYFGPGTRLTVT.

CDR3 in amino acids: CASSSGGPNYGYTF. In DNA form, the CDR3 reads TGTGCCAGCAGTTCAGGGGGCCCGAACTATGGCTACACCTTC. The J gene is TRBJ1-2, the V gene TRBV11-2; 8 bases line up with TRBD1. The CDR3 is made up of 14 amino acids. V was pared by 6 bases and J by 2 bases, with 5 bases of the junction left unmatched. Per the germline V gene, CDR1 is SGHAT and CDR2 is FQNNGV.

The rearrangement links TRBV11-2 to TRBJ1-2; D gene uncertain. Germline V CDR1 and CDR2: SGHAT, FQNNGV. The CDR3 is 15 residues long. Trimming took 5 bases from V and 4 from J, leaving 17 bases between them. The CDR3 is CASSGTAGPSYGYTF. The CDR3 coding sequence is TGTGCCAGCAGCGGAACCGCAGGACCCTCCTATGGCTACACCTTC. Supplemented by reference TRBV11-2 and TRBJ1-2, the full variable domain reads EAGVAQSPRYKIIEKRQSVAFWCNPISGHATLYWYQQILGQGPKLLIQFQNNGVVDDSQLPKDRFSAERLKGVDSTLKIQPAKLEDSAVYLCASSGTAGPSYGYTFGSGTRLTVV.

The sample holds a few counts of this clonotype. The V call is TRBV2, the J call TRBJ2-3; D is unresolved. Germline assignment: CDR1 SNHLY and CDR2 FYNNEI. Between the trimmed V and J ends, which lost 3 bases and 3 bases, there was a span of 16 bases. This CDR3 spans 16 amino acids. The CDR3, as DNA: TGTGCCAGCAGTGAGTGGGTCGGAGTGTCGACAGATACGCAGTATTTT. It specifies CASSEWVGVSTDTQYF.

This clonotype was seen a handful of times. The CDR3 nucleotides are TGTGCCACCAGCAGAGATCCGGGCTATGGCTACACCTTC. This translates into CATSRDPGYGYTF. This rearrangement joins TRBV15 to TRBJ1-2; D call uncertain. There are 13 residues in the CDR3. V gave up 0 bases and J gave up 4 bases, with 6 bases separating them. Germline lookup yields CDR1 LNHNV and CDR2 YYDKDF (reference sequence).

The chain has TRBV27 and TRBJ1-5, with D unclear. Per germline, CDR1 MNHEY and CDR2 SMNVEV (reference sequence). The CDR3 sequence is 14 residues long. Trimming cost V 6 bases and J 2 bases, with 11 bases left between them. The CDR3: CASRTGEGNQPQHF. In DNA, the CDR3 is TGTGCCAGCAGGACGGGAGAGGGCAATCAGCCCCAGCATTTT.

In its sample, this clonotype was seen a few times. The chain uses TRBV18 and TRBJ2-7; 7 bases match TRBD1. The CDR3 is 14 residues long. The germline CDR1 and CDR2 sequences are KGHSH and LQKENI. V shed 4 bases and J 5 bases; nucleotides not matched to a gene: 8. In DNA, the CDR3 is TGTGCCAGCTCACAACTCACAGGGGACAACGAGCAGTACTTC. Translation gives CASSQLTGDNEQYF.

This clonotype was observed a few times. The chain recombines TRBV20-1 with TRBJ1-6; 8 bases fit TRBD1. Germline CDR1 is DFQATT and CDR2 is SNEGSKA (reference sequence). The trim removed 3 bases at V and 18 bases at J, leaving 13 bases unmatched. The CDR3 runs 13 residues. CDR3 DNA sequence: TGCAGTGCTAGCCGGGACAGGAGGATGGAACACCACTTT. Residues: CSASRDRRMEHHF.

The DNA of the CDR3 is TGTGCCAGCAGCGTAGGGGGGTCCCCAGTGGAGCTGTTTTTT. It yields the protein CASSVGGSPVELFF. The V gene is TRBV9, the J gene TRBJ2-2, with D perhaps assigned TRBD1 or TRBD2 (5 bases each). This CDR3 spans 14 amino acids. The V end was cut by 0 bases, the J end by 10 bases, with 13 bases between. Germline V CDR1 and CDR2: SGDLS, YYNGEE.

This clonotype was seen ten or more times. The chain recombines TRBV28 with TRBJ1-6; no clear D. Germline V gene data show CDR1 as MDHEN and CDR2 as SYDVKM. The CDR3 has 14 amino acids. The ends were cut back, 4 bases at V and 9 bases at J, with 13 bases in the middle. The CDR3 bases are TGTGCCAGCAGTTGGACTGTGGTTGGTTCACCCCTCCACTTT. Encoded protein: CASSWTVVGSPLHF.

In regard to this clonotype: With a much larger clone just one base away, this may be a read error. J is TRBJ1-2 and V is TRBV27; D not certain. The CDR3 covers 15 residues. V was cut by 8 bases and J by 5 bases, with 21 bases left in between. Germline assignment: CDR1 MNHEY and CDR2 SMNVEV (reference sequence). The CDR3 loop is CASGPGGNAGYGYTF. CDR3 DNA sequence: TGTGCCAGCGGTCCTGGTGGAAACGCTGGGTATGGCTACACCTTC.